There are many counts of the clone carrying this TCR beta chain. One entry per CDR3 protein results from TCRdb running MiXCR on the RT-PCR reads. The profile shows hundreds of thousands of distinct CDR3 sequences, around 14% of them singletons. The germline V and J ends were trimmed by 3 bases and 3 bases, with 15 bases remaining between them. The CDR3 totals 16 residues. This TCR was sampled from a female donor in good health, serving as a healthy control. The specimen sequenced was memory CD4+ T cells from blood. The V and J genes are TRBV12-3 or TRBV12-4 and TRBJ2-4, with TRBD2 as a possible D gene (7 bases). CDR3 in amino acids: CASSLGGSSGKNIQYF. DNA of the CDR3: TGTGCCAGCAGTTTGGGGGGCTCTAGCGGCAAAAACATTCAGTACTTC.